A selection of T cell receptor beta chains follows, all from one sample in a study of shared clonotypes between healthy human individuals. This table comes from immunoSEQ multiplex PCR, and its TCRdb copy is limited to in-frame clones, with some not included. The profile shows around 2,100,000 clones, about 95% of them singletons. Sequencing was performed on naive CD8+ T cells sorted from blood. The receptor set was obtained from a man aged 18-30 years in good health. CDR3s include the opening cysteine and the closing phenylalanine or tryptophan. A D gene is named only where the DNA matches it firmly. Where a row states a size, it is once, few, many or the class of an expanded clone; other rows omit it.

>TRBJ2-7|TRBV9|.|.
TGTGCCAGCAGCGTATCTGGCGGCAGCTCCTACGAGCAGTACTTC
CASSVSGGSSYEQYF
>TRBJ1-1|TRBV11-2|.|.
TGTGCCAGCGGGCGGGGGGGTGACACTGAAGCTTTCTTT
CASGRGGDTEAFF
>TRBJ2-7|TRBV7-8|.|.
TGTGCCAGCAGCATACGGACGGGCTACGAGCAGTACTTC
CASSIRTGYEQYF
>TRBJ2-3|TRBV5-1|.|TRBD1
TGCGCCAGCAGCTTGGGGGCGGACAGGGTAGGAGATACGCAGTATTTT
CASSLGADRVGDTQYF
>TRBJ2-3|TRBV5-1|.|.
TGCGCCAGCAGTTCCCCCGGGGGAATTGACACAGATACGCAGTATTTT
CASSSPGGIDTDTQYF
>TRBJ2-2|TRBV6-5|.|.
TGTGCCAGCAGTTACACGACACGCCGCGACACCGGGGAGCTGTTTTTT
CASSYTTRRDTGELFF
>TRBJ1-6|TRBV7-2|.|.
TGTGCCAGCAGCTGGGACGGACCCTATAATTCACCCCTCCACTTT
CASSWDGPYNSPLHF
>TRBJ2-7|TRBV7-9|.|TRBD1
TGTGCCAGCAGCCCCCGGACAGGGGCCTACGAGCAGTACTTC
CASSPRTGAYEQYF
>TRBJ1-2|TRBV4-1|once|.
TGCGCCAGCAGCCATCTGGAAACTGCTTATGGCTACACCTTC
CASSHLETAYGYTF
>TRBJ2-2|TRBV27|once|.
TGTGCCAGCAGTTTATCGATCGGGTCAGTCTCGAACACCGGGGAGCTGTTTTTT
CASSLSIGSVSNTGELFF
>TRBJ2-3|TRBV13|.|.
TGTGCCAGCAGCTTATTGATGGCCCGGGGATTCACAGATACGCAGTATTTT
CASSLLMARGFTDTQYF
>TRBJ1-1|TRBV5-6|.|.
TGTGCCAGCAGCCCTGGCGGGGGGGCGGTGAACACTGAAGCTTTCTTT
CASSPGGGAVNTEAFF
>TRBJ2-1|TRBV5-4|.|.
TGTGCCAGCAGCTCGATCGACTTGACTAGTATTTACAATGAGCAGTTCTTC
CASSSIDLTSIYNEQFF
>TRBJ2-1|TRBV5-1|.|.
TGCGCCAGCAGCTTGTGGGCTTCGGGCCGCGAGCAGTTCTTC
CASSLWASGREQFF
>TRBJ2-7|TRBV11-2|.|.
TGTGCCAGCAGCCGTTCTTACGAGCAGTACTTC
CASSRSYEQYF
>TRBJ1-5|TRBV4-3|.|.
TGCGCCAGCAGCCAAGAATCACACGGTTTTGGCAATCAGCCCCAGCATTTT
CASSQESHGFGNQPQHF
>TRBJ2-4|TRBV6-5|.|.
TGTGCCAGCAGTTACCGTGAGGGGGTCCTAGGACAGTACTTC
CASSYREGVLGQYF
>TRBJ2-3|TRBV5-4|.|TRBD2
TGTGCCAGCAGCTTCCGGGAGGGGGGAGATACGCAGTATTTT
CASSFREGGDTQYF
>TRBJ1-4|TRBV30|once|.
TGTGCCTGGAGTACGGCGGGTAATCCTAATGAAAAACTGTTTTTT
CAWSTAGNPNEKLFF
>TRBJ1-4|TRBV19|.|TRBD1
TGTGCCAGTAGCCGAGACAGGGAGGGACATGAAAAACTGTTTTTT
CASSRDREGHEKLFF
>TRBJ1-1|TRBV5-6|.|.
TGTGCCAGCAGCTTGGTAGGGCTGAACACTGAAGCTTTCTTT
CASSLVGLNTEAFF
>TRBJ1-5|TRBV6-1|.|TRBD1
TGTGCCAGCAGTGATAGGACAGGGGAGAGCAATCAGCCCCAGCATTTT
CASSDRTGESNQPQHF
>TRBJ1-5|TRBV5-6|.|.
TGTGCCAGCAGCTTATACGGGTTTAGCAATCAGCCCCAGCATTTT
CASSLYGFSNQPQHF
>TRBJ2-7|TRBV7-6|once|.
TGTGCCAGCAGCCCCCGGGACAACTCCTACGAGCAGTACTTC
CASSPRDNSYEQYF
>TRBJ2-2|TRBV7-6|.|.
TGTGCCAGCAGCCCCACAGGGTGGAGAACCGGGGAGCTGTTTTTT
CASSPTGWRTGELFF
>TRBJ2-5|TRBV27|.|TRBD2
TGTGCCAGCAGTACCCTATCTAGCGGGGGGCAAGAGACCCAGTACTTC
CASSTLSSGGQETQYF
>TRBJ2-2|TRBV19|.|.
TGTGCCAGTAGTATGGGCCAGGGCGGAGCCGGGGAGCTGTTTTTT
CASSMGQGGAGELFF
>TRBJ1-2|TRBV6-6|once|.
TGTGCCAGCAGTTACTCAGGGTTGGACTATGGCTACACCTTC
CASSYSGLDYGYTF
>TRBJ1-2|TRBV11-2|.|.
TGTGCCAGCAGCTTCATGTCCGGGGGCGATGGCTACACCTTC
CASSFMSGGDGYTF
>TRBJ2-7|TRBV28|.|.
TGTGCCAGCAGTTTATCGGCGGCCTCTACCTACGAGCAGTACTTC
CASSLSAASTYEQYF
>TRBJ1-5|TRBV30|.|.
TGTGCCTGGAGTGTAGGGGCAGGGCAGCAGCCCCAGCATTTT
CAWSVGAGQQPQHF
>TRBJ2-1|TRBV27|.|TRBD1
TGTGCCAGCAGTTCCCGGGACAGGGGCTACAATGAGCAGTTCTTC
CASSSRDRGYNEQFF
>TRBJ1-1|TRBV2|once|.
TGTGCCAGCAGTGAAGCAGGGGAAAGGGCTTTCTTT
CASSEAGERAFF
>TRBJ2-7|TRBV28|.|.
TGTGCCAGCAGTTTAAGAGGGGTATTATACGAGCAGTACTTC
CASSLRGVLYEQYF
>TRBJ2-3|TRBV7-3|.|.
TGTGCCAGCAGCTTAGGGCTAGCGAGCACAGATACGCAGTATTTT
CASSLGLASTDTQYF
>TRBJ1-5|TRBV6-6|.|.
TGTGCCAGCAGTTTCTCAGGAGCGGGCAATCAGCCCCAGCATTTT
CASSFSGAGNQPQHF
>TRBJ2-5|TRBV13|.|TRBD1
TGTGCCAGCAGCCCCTCGACAGGGATGGAGACCCAGTACTTC
CASSPSTGMETQYF
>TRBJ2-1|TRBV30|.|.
TGTGCCTGGAGTCGGGACATATGGTACAATGAGCAGTTCTTC
CAWSRDIWYNEQFF
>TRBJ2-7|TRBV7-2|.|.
TGTGCCAGCAGCTTAGGCTTGGGTTTGGGCTACGAGCAGTACTTC
CASSLGLGLGYEQYF
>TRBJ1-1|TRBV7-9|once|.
TGTGCCAGCAGCTCTAGCACAGGATGGGGAACTGAAGCTTTCTTT
CASSSSTGWGTEAFF
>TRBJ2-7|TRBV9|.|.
TGTGCCAGCAGCGCGACCGACATGAGAGACTACGAGCAGTACTTC
CASSATDMRDYEQYF
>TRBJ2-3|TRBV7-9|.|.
TGTGCCTCCACAGGGAAGGCTTCAGATACGCAGTATTTT
CASTGKASDTQYF
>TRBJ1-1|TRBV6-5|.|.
TGTGCCAGCAGTATCCACAGGGTTGGTACTGAAGCTTTCTTT
CASSIHRVGTEAFF
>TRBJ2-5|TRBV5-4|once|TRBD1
TGTGCCAGCAGCCCGACAGGGATCCCAGAGACCCAGTACTTC
CASSPTGIPETQYF
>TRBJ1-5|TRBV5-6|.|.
TGTGCCAGCAGCTTGGTTGGAGAAAATCAGCCCCAGCATTTT
CASSLVGENQPQHF
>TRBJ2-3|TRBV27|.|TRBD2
TGTGCCAGCAGTTTGCAGGTCCCGGCTAGCGGGGGAACAGATACGCAGTATTTT
CASSLQVPASGGTDTQYF
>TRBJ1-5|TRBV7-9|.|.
TGTGCCAGCAGCTTAGACAGTAGCAATCAGCCCCAGCATTTT
CASSLDSSNQPQHF
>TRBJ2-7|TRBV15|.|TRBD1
TGTGCCACCAGCCCCACGACAGGGATCGACGAGCAGTACTTC
CATSPTTGIDEQYF
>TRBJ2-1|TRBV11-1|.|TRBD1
TGTGCCAGCAGTTCGGGACAGGGGTTTTACAATGAGCAGTTCTTC
CASSSGQGFYNEQFF
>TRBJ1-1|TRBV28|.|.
TGTGCCAGCAGTAACCTCCGGGGCCAGGCTTTGACTGAAGCTTTCTTT
CASSNLRGQALTEAFF
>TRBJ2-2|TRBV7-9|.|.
TGTGCCAGCACCGACCGGGCCGGGGAGCTGTTTTTT
CASTDRAGELFF
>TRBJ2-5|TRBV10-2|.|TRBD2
TGCGCCAGCAGTGAGTCTGGACTAGGGGAGACCCAGTACTTC
CASSESGLGETQYF
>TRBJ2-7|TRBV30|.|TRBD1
TGTGCCTGGGGGTGGGGACAGTACGAGCAGTACTTC
CAWGWGQYEQYF
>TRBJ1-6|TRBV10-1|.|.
TGCGCCAGCAGTGGGGACCGGCCGACCCTGTATTCACCCCTCCACTTT
CASSGDRPTLYSPLHF
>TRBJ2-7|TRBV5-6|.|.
TGTGCCAGCAGCTTTTCCCGGACTCTCCCGACCGAGCAGTACTTC
CASSFSRTLPTEQYF
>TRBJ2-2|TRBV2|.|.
TGTGCCAGCGTCCCGGGACTCACAGGGGCCGGGGAGCTGTTTTTT
CASVPGLTGAGELFF
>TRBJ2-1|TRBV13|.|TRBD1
TGTGCCAGCAGCTCTGGACAGGGGATATTAGGCGGGCACAATGAGCAGTTCTTC
CASSSGQGILGGHNEQFF